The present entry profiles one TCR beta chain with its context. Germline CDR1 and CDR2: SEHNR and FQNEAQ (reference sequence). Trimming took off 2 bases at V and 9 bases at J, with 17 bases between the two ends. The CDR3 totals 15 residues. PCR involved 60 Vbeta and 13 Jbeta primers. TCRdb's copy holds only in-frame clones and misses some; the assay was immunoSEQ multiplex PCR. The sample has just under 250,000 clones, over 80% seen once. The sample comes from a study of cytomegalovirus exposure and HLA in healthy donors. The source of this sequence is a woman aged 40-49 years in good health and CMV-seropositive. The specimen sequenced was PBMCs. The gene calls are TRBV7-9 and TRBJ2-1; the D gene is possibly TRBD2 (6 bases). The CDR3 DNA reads TGTGCCAGCAGCTTACTTACGGGGGAGGCCGGTGAGCAGTTCTTC. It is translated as CASSLLTGEAGEQFF.